Below, 29 T cell receptor beta chains from the same sample are listed, as sequenced in a study of cytomegalovirus exposure and HLA in healthy donors. 13 Jbeta primers and 60 Vbeta primers were used for the PCR. Profiled with immunoSEQ multiplex PCR; TCRdb holds only in-frame clones, not every one. The table records just over 150,000 clones, about 85% of them present only once. The sample consisted of PBMCs. Every receptor here comes from a man aged 18 to 29 in good health and CMV-seronegative.

The chain recombines TRBV25-1 with TRBJ1-3; possible D gene TRBD1, 5 bases. Trimming removed 3 bases from V and 4 bases from J, with 13 bases in between. The CDR3 sequence is 15 residues long. Germline V gives CDR1 MGHDK, CDR2 SYGVNS. DNA for the CDR3: TGTGCCAGCAGTGAGGGAGGGGCGGAAGGAAACACCATATATTTT. Its protein is CASSEGGAEGNTIYF.

V usage is TRBV7-9 and J usage is TRBJ2-4, with D maybe TRBD2 (5 bases). V was trimmed by 1 base and J by 4 bases, leaving 14 bases between them. Germline V gene data show CDR1 as SEHNR and CDR2 as FQNEAQ (reference sequence). The CDR3 is made up of 16 amino acids. CDR3: CASSLGTGGPKNIQYF. The CDR3 nucleotides are TGTGCCAGCAGCTTAGGGACGGGCGGGCCGAAAAACATTCAGTACTTC.

The rearrangement links TRBV2 to TRBJ2-7; D unclear. The V gene's germline CDR1 is SNHLY and CDR2 FYNNEI. Trimming removed 2 bases at V and 0 bases at J, with 14 bases between. CDR3 length: 16 residues. The CDR3 nucleotides read TGTGCCAGCAGTGAAATCTGGTCAGGCCGCTCCTACGAGCAGTACTTC. Its protein product is CASSEIWSGRSYEQYF.

The chain recombines TRBV28 with TRBJ1-2, with 8 bases lining up with TRBD1. The CDR3 has 15 residues. Germline values: CDR1 MDHEN, CDR2 SYDVKM. Losses at the gene ends were 3 bases for V and 9 bases for J; bases not matched to a gene: 12. The CDR3 loop is CASSLWTGSLSSYTF. For the CDR3, the DNA is TGTGCCAGCAGTTTGTGGACAGGGTCCCTTTCTAGCTACACCTTC.

This clone was observed a single time. The rearrangement uses TRBV2 and TRBJ1-5, with 7 nucleotides matching TRBD1. With 5 bases clipped from V and 1 base from J, the junction kept 5 bases outside the gene matches. The CDR3 runs to 15 residues. The germline CDR1 and CDR2 sequences are SNHLY and FYNNEI. This CDR3 is CASSTTGKSNQPQHF. CDR3 coding DNA: TGTGCCAGCAGTACGACAGGGAAGAGCAATCAGCCCCAGCATTTT.

The gene calls are TRBV28 and TRBJ1-5, with D possibly TRBD1 on 6 matching bases. The CDR3 has 15 residues. The germline CDR1 and CDR2 sequences are MDHEN and SYDVKM. Trimming removed 4 bases from V and 7 bases from J, with 17 bases in between. The CDR3 protein is CASSSQARGDQPQHF. The CDR3 DNA reads TGTGCCAGCAGTTCCCAGGCCAGGGGAGACCAGCCCCAGCATTTT.

V usage is TRBV19 and J usage is TRBJ1-1; the D is unclear. The CDR3 is 15 amino acids. Looked up from germline, CDR1 is LNHDA and CDR2 is SQIVND (reference sequence). V was trimmed by 5 bases and J by 1 base, leaving 14 bases between them. This CDR3 reads CASSPRRPTNTEAFF. DNA for the CDR3: TGTGCCAGTAGTCCCCGGCGGCCCACGAACACTGAAGCTTTCTTT.

Notes on this clone: The sample contains more than one DNA sequence encoding this CDR3. The CDR3 nucleotides are TGTGCCACCAGCCCCGGGACAGGGGACAATGAGCAGTTCTTC. Its protein product is CATSPGTGDNEQFF. V is TRBV15 and J is TRBJ2-1; 10 nucleotides agree with TRBD1. V lost 5 bases to trimming and J lost 5 bases; unmatched junction nucleotides: 3. The CDR3 consists of 14 residues. The germline V gene encodes CDR1 LNHNV and CDR2 YYDKDF (reference sequence).

V is TRBV19 and J is TRBJ1-5; no firm D call. Trimming removed 10 bases from V and 0 bases from J, with 16 bases in between. Germline CDR1 LNHDA, CDR2 SQIVND (reference sequence). This CDR3 region has 15 residues. DNA for the CDR3: TGTGCCACTAGAAGCAGGCCACGTAGCAATCAGCCCCAGCATTTT. Amino acids: CATRSRPRSNQPQHF.

The count of this clone is one. The chain combines TRBV5-6 with TRBJ2-7; D gene ambiguous. The germline V gene has CDR1 SGHDT and CDR2 YYEEEE. Trimming removed 4 bases from V and 2 bases from J, with 19 bases in between. The CDR3 has 16 amino acids. The chain's CDR3 is CASSQDAALITYEQYF. CDR3 DNA sequence: TGTGCCAGCAGCCAAGACGCGGCTTTAATAACCTACGAGCAGTACTTC.

V usage is TRBV9 and J usage is TRBJ2-3; unclear D gene. Trimming took off 4 bases at V and 4 bases at J, with 13 bases between the two ends. Germline CDR1 SGDLS, CDR2 YYNGEE. The CDR3 loop spans 14 amino acids. The CDR3 protein is CASSSRPRADTQYF. The CDR3 DNA reads TGTGCCAGCAGCTCGAGGCCGAGAGCAGATACGCAGTATTTT.

This chain links TRBV28 with TRBJ1-5; D gene ambiguous. CDR1 and CDR2 from the germline V gene are MDHEN and SYDVKM. The CDR3 is 15 residues long. The V end was cut by 7 bases, the J end by 3 bases, with 16 bases between. CDR3 DNA: TGTGCCAGCATCCCCCGGGCGGGCACCAATCAGCCCCAGCATTTT. Its translation: CASIPRAGTNQPQHF.

This sequence joins TRBV28 and TRBJ2-7; no firm D call. The CDR3 loop spans 12 amino acids. Germline V gene lookup returns CDR1 MDHEN and CDR2 SYDVKM. Trimming removed 2 bases from V and 6 bases from J, with 8 bases in between. Here the CDR3 reads CASSLEAGEQYF. CDR3 coding DNA: TGTGCCAGCAGTTTAGAGGCCGGCGAGCAGTACTTC.

This clone has a single count. V usage is TRBV5-1 and J usage is TRBJ1-2, with 9 positions matching TRBD1. Looked up from germline, CDR1 is SGHRS and CDR2 is YFSETQ. V was clipped by 4 bases and J by 8 bases; unmatched bases: 15. CDR3 length: 16 amino acids. CDR3 coding DNA: TGCGCCAGCAGCCAGGATCCGGGACAGGGAAATCGGGGCTACACCTTC. It codes for CASSQDPGQGNRGYTF. Based on the CDR3 plus reference TRBV5-1 and TRBJ1-2, the full variable domain is KAGVTQTPRYLIKTRGQQVTLSCSPISGHRSVSWYQQTPGQGLQFLFEYFSETQRNKGNFPGRFSGRQFSNSRSEMNVSTLELGDSALYLCASSQDPGQGNRGYTFGSGTRLTVV.

V usage is TRBV19 and J usage is TRBJ2-7; TRBD1 might be the D (6 bases). The CDR3 loop spans 14 amino acids. V was shortened by 8 bases and J by 4 bases, with 18 bases between the two germline ends. Germline CDR1 reads LNHDA; CDR2 reads SQIVND (reference sequence). The chain's CDR3 is CASRPFGQTYEQYF. CDR3 DNA: TGTGCCAGTCGCCCCTTCGGACAGACATACGAGCAGTACTTC.

Comment on this clone: The sample has other DNA sequences that encode this CDR3 too. As DNA, the CDR3 is TGTGCCTCCGGGGGGGCCTACGAGCAGTACTTC. Translation gives CASGGAYEQYF. This sequence joins TRBV27 and TRBJ2-7, with 8 bases aligning to TRBD2. The germline V gene has CDR1 MNHEY and CDR2 SMNVEV (reference sequence). Trimming removed 11 bases from V and 2 bases from J; junction bases left unmatched: 2. The CDR3 sequence is 11 residues long.

This clone has just a few counts. The genes are TRBV6-4 and TRBJ2-1; 7 nucleotides line up with TRBD2. The germline gives CDR1 MRHNA, CDR2 SNTAGT. With 6 bases clipped from V and 1 base from J, the junction kept 6 bases outside the gene matches. This CDR3 contains 15 residues. The CDR3 sequence: CASSEAGDSYNEQFF. CDR3 nucleotides: TGTGCCAGCAGCGAGGCGGGGGATTCCTACAATGAGCAGTTCTTC.

The chain recombines TRBV27 with TRBJ2-2; 11 positions match TRBD2. This CDR3 is 17 amino acids long. CDR1 and CDR2 (germline): MNHEY, SMNVEV (reference sequence). With 6 bases clipped from V and 3 bases from J, the junction kept 9 bases outside the gene matches. The CDR3 DNA is TGTGCCAGCAGGCTCCGGCCGGGACTAGCGGACACCGGGGAGCTGTTTTTT. Amino acid sequence: CASRLRPGLADTGELFF.

The rearrangement links TRBV10-3 to TRBJ1-2, with D possibly being TRBD1 (5 bases). Trimming removed 0 bases from V and 4 bases from J, with 9 bases in between. The CDR3 has 14 residues. The germline V gene has CDR1 ENHRY and CDR2 SYGVKD. The CDR3, as DNA: TGTGCCATCAGTGAGTCGACAGCTACCTATGGCTACACCTTC. Translating it yields CAISESTATYGYTF.

The V and J genes are TRBV11-2 and TRBJ1-5; D unclear. Germline-derived CDR1 and CDR2 are SGHAT and FQNNGV. Trimming removed 2 bases from V and 0 bases from J, with 5 bases in between. The CDR3 has 14 residues. The CDR3 DNA sequence: TGTGCCAGCAGCTTATCAGATAGCAATCAGCCCCAGCATTTT. This gives the protein CASSLSDSNQPQHF.

The rearrangement uses TRBV5-1 and TRBJ2-7, with 8 nucleotides matching TRBD2. The V gene's germline CDR1 is SGHRS and CDR2 YFSETQ. The CDR3 loop spans 13 amino acids. The V gene end was trimmed by 2 bases and the J gene end by 6 bases; junction bases not matched to a gene: 4. The CDR3: CASSFAGGGEQYF. CDR3 bases: TGCGCCAGCAGCTTTGCGGGGGGCGGCGAGCAGTACTTC.

This clone was detected once. The rearrangement uses TRBV6-5 and TRBJ1-3; D is ambiguous. The CDR3 contains 15 residues. CDR1 is MNHEY and CDR2 is SVGAGI in the germline V gene. V was clipped by 5 bases and J by 0 bases, with 11 bases between them. As DNA, the CDR3 is TGTGCCAGCAGTAACAATATGGCCTCTGGAAACACCATATATTTT. This gives the protein CASSNNMASGNTIYF.

Only one count was recorded for this clone. The V gene is TRBV5-1, the J gene TRBJ2-3; D is possibly TRBD2 (6 bases). The V gene's germline CDR1 is SGHRS and CDR2 YFSETQ. Trimming stripped 0 bases from V and 3 bases from J, with 14 bases between. This CDR3 has 16 residues. Here the CDR3 DNA reads TGCGCCAGCAGCTTGGGTGGAGGGGCTAGGACAGATACGCAGTATTTT. This encodes CASSLGGGARTDTQYF.

This clone was observed once. The genes are TRBV7-9 and TRBJ1-4; D might be TRBD1 (6 bases). From germline, CDR1 is SEHNR and CDR2 FQNEAQ (reference sequence). This CDR3 contains 15 residues. Deletions cut 0 bases from V and 6 bases from J, with 11 bases between. The CDR3 DNA follows: TGTGCCAGCAGCTTAGCGAGGGCAGGGGATGAAAAACTGTTTTTT. Translation gives CASSLARAGDEKLFF. Full variable domain (rest looked up from reference TRBV7-9 and TRBJ1-4): DTGVSQNPRHKITKRGQNVTFRCDPISEHNRLYWYRQTLGQGPEFLTYFQNEAQLEKSRLLSDRFSAERPKGSFSTLEIQRTEQGDSAMYLCASSLARAGDEKLFFGSGTQLSVL.

The rearrangement links TRBV15 to TRBJ2-3; 8 bases align to TRBD1. Germline loops: CDR1 LNHNV, CDR2 YYDKDF (reference sequence). After removal of 1 base from V and 6 bases from J, the junction contained 9 bases not matched to a gene. The CDR3 covers 16 residues. The CDR3 protein is CATSRVGDRPKDTQYF. The CDR3 DNA sequence: TGTGCCACCAGCAGAGTCGGGGACAGGCCAAAGGATACGCAGTATTTT.

J is TRBJ2-5 and V is TRBV28; D gene uncertain. Germline V gene data show CDR1 as MDHEN and CDR2 as SYDVKM. The CDR3 has 11 residues. V lost 5 bases, J lost 5 bases, and 6 bases lay in between. CDR3 in DNA: TGTGCCAGCAGTCTACGCGAGACCCAGTACTTC. Protein sequence: CASSLRETQYF.

The chain is built from TRBV28 and TRBJ1-2, with a weak D call TRBD1 (5 bases). This CDR3 region has 12 residues. Between the trimmed V and J ends, which lost 6 bases and 4 bases, there was a span of 9 bases. Germline lookup yields CDR1 MDHEN and CDR2 SYDVKM. CDR3: CASSRTGYGYTF. The CDR3 nucleotides read TGTGCCAGCAGCAGAACAGGCTATGGCTACACCTTC.

This chain joins TRBV11-1 and TRBJ2-3, with TRBD1 identical over 7 bases. CDR1 and CDR2 (germline): SGHAT, FQDESV (reference sequence). CDR3 length equals 12 residues. V shed 5 bases and J 6 bases; nucleotides not matched to a gene: 2. The CDR3 bases are TGTGCCAGCAGCCCGACAGGGGATACGCAGTATTTT. This sequence encodes CASSPTGDTQYF.

This chain joins TRBV14 and TRBJ1-6; D gene ambiguous. From germline, CDR1 is SGHDN and CDR2 FVKESK. V gave up 2 bases and J gave up 4 bases, with 6 bases separating them. The CDR3 spans 14 residues. DNA for the CDR3: TGTGCCAGCAGCCAAAACAAGTATAATTCACCCCTCCACTTT. Translation: CASSQNKYNSPLHF.